The clone carrying this T cell receptor beta chain was detected ten times or more. Its cognate antigen is unknown. TCRdb re-analysed the multiplex PCR reads in MiXCR, keeping a single row per CDR3 protein. The repertoire holds under 150,000 distinct CDR3 sequences, with 15% to 20% as singletons. This entry comes from a study of breast tumors, draining lymph nodes, adjacent tissues. Findings of the study overall: Tumor T cell lymph node origin was a supported hypothesis, not proven. Tumor TCR diversity was below lymph nodes but above nontumor tissue.

After removal of 5 bases from V and 4 bases from J, the junction contained 7 bases not matched to a gene. The CDR3 has 14 residues. Per germline, CDR1 DFQATT and CDR2 SNEGSKA (reference sequence). Samples came from axillary lymph nodes draining the breast cancer. The source material was axillary lymph node tissue. The V call is TRBV20-1, the J call TRBJ2-3; 9 nucleotides line up with TRBD2. The sequence was collected from a female donor with breast cancer. Some clones in this sample may be carry-over from other donors' samples. DNA for the CDR3: TGCAGTGCTGGGCGGGAGGGCCTCTCAGATACGCAGTATTTT. It yields the protein CSAGREGLSDTQYF.